Listed below are T cell receptor beta chains from one sample, sequenced in a study of T cell responses to AZD1222 COVID-19 vaccine. Profiled with immunoSEQ multiplex PCR; TCRdb holds only in-frame clones, not every one. The sample carries roughly 150,000 clones, 70% to 90% recorded once. Material: peripheral blood, obtained on day 0 of MenACWY control vaccination. The receptors were sampled from an adult in good health. Both conserved end residues are part of each CDR3. D genes are given only for firm matches.

V gene: TRBV7-2
D gene: -
CDR3 protein: CASSPPTGMNTEAFF

V gene: TRBV11-3
D gene: -
CDR3 protein: CASSLNRESEQFF

V gene: TRBV30
D gene: -
CDR3 protein: CAWAKGKQPQHF

V gene: TRBV30
D gene: -
CDR3 protein: CAWSLGIQLSPLHF

V gene: TRBV29-1
D gene: -
CDR3 protein: CSVYTNYEQYF

V gene: TRBV9
D gene: -
CDR3 protein: CASSGREGIRGNTIYF

V gene: TRBV18
D gene: -
CDR3 protein: CASSPVIPSSGANVLTF

V gene: TRBV5-1
D gene: -
CDR3 protein: CASSLGASSTGELFF

V gene: TRBV7-9
D gene: TRBD1
CDR3 protein: CASTWGTQGEDTQYF

V gene: TRBV5-4
D gene: -
CDR3 protein: CASSLEGSRTGELFF

V gene: TRBV7-2
D gene: -
CDR3 protein: CASSLGVLGTEAFF

V gene: TRBV25-1
D gene: -
CDR3 protein: CASSELRGDEQFF

V gene: TRBV7-9
D gene: -
CDR3 protein: CASSWGSGNTIYF

V gene: TRBV15
D gene: TRBD1
CDR3 protein: CATSRGQGAGGYTF

V gene: TRBV4-1
D gene: -
CDR3 protein: CASSQGDANTEAFF

V gene: TRBV19
D gene: -
CDR3 protein: CASRKAVISGANVLTF

V gene: TRBV19
D gene: -
CDR3 protein: CASSIPTASNQPQHF

V gene: TRBV27
D gene: -
CDR3 protein: CASSLWGGVDYGYTF

V gene: TRBV6-5
D gene: -
CDR3 protein: CASSSPHDRKNIQYF

V gene: TRBV7-2
D gene: TRBD1
CDR3 protein: CASSPSVGQMEAFF

V gene: TRBV4-2
D gene: TRBD2
CDR3 protein: CASSQELAGVIRNEQFF

V gene: TRBV3-1/TRBV3-2
D gene: -
CDR3 protein: CASSQDREQPQHF

V gene: TRBV28
D gene: -
CDR3 protein: CATRLSTDTQYF

V gene: TRBV12-5
D gene: TRBD2
CDR3 protein: CASGLARGGYNEQFF

V gene: TRBV19
D gene: TRBD2
CDR3 protein: CASRVWGLAESRELFF

V gene: TRBV7-3
D gene: TRBD1
CDR3 protein: CASSLQGADTGELFF

V gene: TRBV7-3
D gene: -
CDR3 protein: CASSSPRDGGKAFF

V gene: TRBV10-3
D gene: -
CDR3 protein: CAISDTNSGNTIYF

V gene: TRBV19
D gene: -
CDR3 protein: CASSSRVASDQPQHF

V gene: TRBV28
D gene: TRBD1
CDR3 protein: CASSLFIGRGPGLTQPQHF

V gene: TRBV5-1
D gene: -
CDR3 protein: CASSLQGSSTYNEQFF

V gene: TRBV13
D gene: -
CDR3 protein: CASSLQGDGYTF

V gene: TRBV27
D gene: -
CDR3 protein: CASRLNRNTEAFF

V gene: TRBV3-1/TRBV3-2
D gene: -
CDR3 protein: CASSQGSGVYEQYF

V gene: TRBV19
D gene: -
CDR3 protein: CASSIDGRARGEAFF

V gene: TRBV10-3
D gene: -
CDR3 protein: CAISNPADEQYF

V gene: TRBV6-8
D gene: TRBD2
CDR3 protein: CASSLPTSGFSYEQYF

V gene: TRBV30
D gene: TRBD1
CDR3 protein: CAWSRDRANTGELFF

V gene: TRBV7-9
D gene: TRBD2
CDR3 protein: CASSLRPAGGGEQYF

V gene: TRBV27
D gene: -
CDR3 protein: CASSRKPVNTEAFF

V gene: TRBV9
D gene: -
CDR3 protein: CASSVEGTANYGYTF

V gene: TRBV11-1
D gene: -
CDR3 protein: CASSRVGGGPLYEQYF

V gene: TRBV7-8
D gene: TRBD1
CDR3 protein: CAKYRGRYEQYF

V gene: TRBV28
D gene: TRBD1
CDR3 protein: CASSGTVTPGANVLTF

V gene: TRBV27
D gene: TRBD2
CDR3 protein: CASTGTSREQYF

V gene: TRBV3-1/TRBV3-2
D gene: -
CDR3 protein: CASSLGRGELFF

V gene: TRBV11-2
D gene: -
CDR3 protein: CASSPSPASSYEQYF

V gene: TRBV7-9
D gene: -
CDR3 protein: CASNDQDEQFF

V gene: TRBV6-5
D gene: TRBD1
CDR3 protein: CASSYSGQGFYEQFF

V gene: TRBV19
D gene: TRBD1
CDR3 protein: CASSQTGELNQPQHF